This T cell receptor beta chain was found in a study of blood T cell repertoires in COVID-19. Libraries were prepared by immunoSEQ multiplex PCR; TCRdb keeps only in-frame clonotypes and omits some of them. The data show roughly 340,000 clones, with about 90% seen just once and 3% to 4% held by the top ten. This clone showed up just once. Trimming at V came to 2 bases and at J to 4 bases, leaving 21 bases not matched to a gene. The V gene's germline CDR1 is SQVTM and CDR2 ANQGSEA. This CDR3 contains 19 residues. The sample taken for sequencing was peripheral blood. The chain is built from TRBV29-1 and TRBJ1-1; 8 positions match TRBD1. This TCR was recovered from a woman in her late teens or twenties who had recovered from COVID-19. The CDR3 here is CSVEYIAGGGYYSGTEAFF. CDR3 DNA sequence: TGCAGCGTTGAATATATTGCAGGGGGCGGTTATTATTCCGGCACTGAAGCTTTCTTT.